Listed below are T cell receptor beta chains from one sample, sequenced in a study of graft-versus-host responses after intestinal transplantation. Libraries were prepared by immunoSEQ multiplex PCR; TCRdb keeps only in-frame clonotypes and omits some of them. The sample consists of around 130,000 clones, around 90% of them appearing once. The antigens for these receptors are not known. Source: unstimulated CD4+ T cells sorted from spleen or lymph node cells, taken before intestinal transplant. The source of these receptors is a human donor who received an intestinal transplant. Both conserved end residues are part of each CDR3. Each record gives: D gene, V gene, CDR3 protein. The D gene is left open where the match is weak.

.,TRBV6-6,CASMGAGELFF
.,TRBV6-5,CASSSRGDTQYF
.,TRBV7-9,CASSYYMNTEAFF
.,TRBV5-6,CASRQGRNTGELFF
.,TRBV6-1,CASSDQMTGSDTQYF
TRBD1,TRBV30,CAWSATGDQYF
TRBD1,TRBV7-9,CASSKQGWKSRNTEAFF
TRBD1,TRBV7-3,CASSFGDGDRAVSPLHF
.,TRBV18,CASSPLVSQAFF
.,TRBV19,CASRYLPGPDPYEPQHF
TRBD1,TRBV6-1,CASRTGPGANVLTF
.,TRBV5-4,CASSLGGSHSGNTIYF
.,TRBV9,CASSVDWGGYGYTF
.,TRBV4-1,CASSLTRGMTPLLHF
.,TRBV19,CASSIAGRPGGYTF
TRBD2,TRBV7-8,CASSRYGAGGLMNEQFF
.,TRBV28,CASSSRGVETEAFF
TRBD1,TRBV30,CAWSLGGQVNTEAFF
TRBD2,TRBV7-9,CASKQRGSSYNEQFF
TRBD2,TRBV6-5,CASSYGLAGTDTQYF
.,TRBV6-1,CASAQLSGNTIYF
.,TRBV6-6,CASSPRDRFNQPQHF
.,TRBV7-9,CASSLGLGRSGSYNSPLHF
.,TRBV6-1,CASKLGLASPLHF
.,TRBV6-5,CASSYQGGSYEQYF